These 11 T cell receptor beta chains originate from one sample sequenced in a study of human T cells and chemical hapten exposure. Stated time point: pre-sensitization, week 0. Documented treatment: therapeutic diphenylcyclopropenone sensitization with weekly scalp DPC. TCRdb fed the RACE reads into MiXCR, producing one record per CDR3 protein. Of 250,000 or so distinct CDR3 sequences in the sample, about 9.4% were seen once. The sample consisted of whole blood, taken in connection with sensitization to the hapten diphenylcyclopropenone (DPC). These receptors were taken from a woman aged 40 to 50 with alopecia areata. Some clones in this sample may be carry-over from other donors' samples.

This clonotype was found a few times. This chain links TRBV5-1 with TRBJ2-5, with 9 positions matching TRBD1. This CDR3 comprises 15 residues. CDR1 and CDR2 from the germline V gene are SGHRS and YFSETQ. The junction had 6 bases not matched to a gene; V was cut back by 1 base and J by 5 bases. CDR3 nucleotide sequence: TGCGCCAGCAGCTTGACAGGGGGCTTTTTGGAGACCCAGTACTTC. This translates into CASSLTGGFLETQYF.

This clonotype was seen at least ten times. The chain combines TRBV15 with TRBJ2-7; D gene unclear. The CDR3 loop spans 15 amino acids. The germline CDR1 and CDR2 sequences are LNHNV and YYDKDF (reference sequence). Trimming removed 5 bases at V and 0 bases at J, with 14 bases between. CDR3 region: CATSSLPGSSYEQYF. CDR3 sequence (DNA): TGTGCCACCAGCTCACTTCCAGGCAGCTCCTACGAGCAGTACTTC.

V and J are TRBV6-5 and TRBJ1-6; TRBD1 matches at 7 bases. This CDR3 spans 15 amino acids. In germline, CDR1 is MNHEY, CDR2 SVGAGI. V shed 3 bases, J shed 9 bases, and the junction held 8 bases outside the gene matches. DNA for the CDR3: TGTGCCAGCAGTTATTCCGACAGGGCGGGTTCACCCCTCCACTTT. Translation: CASSYSDRAGSPLHF.

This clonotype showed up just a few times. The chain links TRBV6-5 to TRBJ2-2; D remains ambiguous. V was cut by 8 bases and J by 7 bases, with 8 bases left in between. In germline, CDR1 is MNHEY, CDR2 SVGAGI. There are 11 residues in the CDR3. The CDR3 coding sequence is TGTGCCAGCCGACTTCTCGGGGAGCTGTTTTTT. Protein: CASRLLGELFF.

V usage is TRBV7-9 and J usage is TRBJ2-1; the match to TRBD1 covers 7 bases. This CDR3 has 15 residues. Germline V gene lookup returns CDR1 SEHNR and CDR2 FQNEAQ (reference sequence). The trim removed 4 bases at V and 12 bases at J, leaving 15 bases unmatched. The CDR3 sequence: CASSSLGQNNERQFF. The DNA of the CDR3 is TGTGCCAGCAGCTCCCTGGGACAGAACAATGAGCGGCAGTTCTTC.

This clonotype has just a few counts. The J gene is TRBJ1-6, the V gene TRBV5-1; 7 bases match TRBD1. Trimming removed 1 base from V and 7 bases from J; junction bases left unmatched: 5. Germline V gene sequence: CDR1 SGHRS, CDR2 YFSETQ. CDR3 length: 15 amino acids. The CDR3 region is CASSLTGARNSPLHF. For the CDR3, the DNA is TGCGCCAGCAGCTTGACAGGGGCCCGCAATTCACCCCTCCACTTT.

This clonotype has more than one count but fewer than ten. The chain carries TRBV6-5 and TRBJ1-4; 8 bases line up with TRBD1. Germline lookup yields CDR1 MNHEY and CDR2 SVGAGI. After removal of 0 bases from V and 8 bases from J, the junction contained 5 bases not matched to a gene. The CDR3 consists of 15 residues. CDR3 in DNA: TGTGCCAGCAGTTACTCAACAGGGGGAGAGGAAAAACTGTTTTTT. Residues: CASSYSTGGEEKLFF.

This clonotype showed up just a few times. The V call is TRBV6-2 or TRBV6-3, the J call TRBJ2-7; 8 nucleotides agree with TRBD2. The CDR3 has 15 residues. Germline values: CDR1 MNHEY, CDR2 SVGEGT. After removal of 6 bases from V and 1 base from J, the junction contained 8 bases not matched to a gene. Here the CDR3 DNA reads TGTGCCAGCAGCCAGCTAGCGGGTGTTTCCTACGAGCAGTACTTC. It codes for CASSQLAGVSYEQYF.

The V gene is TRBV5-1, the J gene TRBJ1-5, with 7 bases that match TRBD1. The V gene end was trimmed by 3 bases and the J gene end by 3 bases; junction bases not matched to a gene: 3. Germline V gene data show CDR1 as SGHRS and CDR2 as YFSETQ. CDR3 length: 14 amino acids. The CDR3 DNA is TGCGCCAGCAGCTGGGGGACAGACAATCAGCCCCAGCATTTT. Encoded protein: CASSWGTDNQPQHF. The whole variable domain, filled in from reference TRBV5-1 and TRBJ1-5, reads KAGVTQTPRYLIKTRGQQVTLSCSPISGHRSVSWYQQTPGQGLQFLFEYFSETQRNKGNFPGRFSGRQFSNSRSEMNVSTLELGDSALYLCASSWGTDNQPQHFGDGTRLSIL.

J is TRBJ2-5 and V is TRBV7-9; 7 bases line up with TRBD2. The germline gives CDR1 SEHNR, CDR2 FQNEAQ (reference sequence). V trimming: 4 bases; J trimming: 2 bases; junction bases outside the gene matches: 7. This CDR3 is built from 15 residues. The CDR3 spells CASSSREVTQETQYF. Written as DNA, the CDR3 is TGTGCCAGCAGCTCCCGGGAGGTAACACAAGAGACCCAGTACTTC.

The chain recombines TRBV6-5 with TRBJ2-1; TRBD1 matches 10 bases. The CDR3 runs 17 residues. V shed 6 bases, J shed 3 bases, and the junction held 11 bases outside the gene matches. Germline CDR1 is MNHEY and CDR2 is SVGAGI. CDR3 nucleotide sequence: TGTGCCAGCAGACCACCCAGGACAGGGGGGGTCTACAATGAGCAGTTCTTC. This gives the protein CASRPPRTGGVYNEQFF.